The entry below describes one T cell receptor (beta chain). Original handling: It was from reference gene primer amplification that nucleated cell counts were estimated. Data came from immunoSEQ multiplex PCR; TCRdb stores just in-frame clones and leaves some out. From that table come the V and J calls and clone size; the DNA was used to work out D and trimming. The data contain 200,000 to 250,000 clones, 84% of them singletons. These data are taken from a study of blood T cell repertoires in COVID-19. V lost 4 bases and J lost 4; bases outside the gene matches: 9. The CDR3 has 16 amino acids. Germline V gene sequence: CDR1 SGHTA, CDR2 FQGNSA.

The sequencing input was PBMCs or T cells enriched from blood (not recorded which). The chain has TRBV7-2 and TRBJ2-3; 9 bases line up with TRBD1. This TCR derives from a middle-aged woman who had recovered from COVID-19. Here the CDR3 DNA reads TGTGCCAGCAGCTACTCCGGGACAGGGAAGGCAGATACGCAGTATTTT. It specifies CASSYSGTGKADTQYF. Combining the CDR3 with reference TRBV7-2 and TRBJ2-3 gives the whole variable domain GAGVSQSPSNKVTEKGKDVELRCDPISGHTALYWYRQSLGQGLEFLIYFQGNSAPDKSGLPSDRFSAERTGGSVSTLTIQRTQQEDSAVYLCASSYSGTGKADTQYFGPGTRLTVL.